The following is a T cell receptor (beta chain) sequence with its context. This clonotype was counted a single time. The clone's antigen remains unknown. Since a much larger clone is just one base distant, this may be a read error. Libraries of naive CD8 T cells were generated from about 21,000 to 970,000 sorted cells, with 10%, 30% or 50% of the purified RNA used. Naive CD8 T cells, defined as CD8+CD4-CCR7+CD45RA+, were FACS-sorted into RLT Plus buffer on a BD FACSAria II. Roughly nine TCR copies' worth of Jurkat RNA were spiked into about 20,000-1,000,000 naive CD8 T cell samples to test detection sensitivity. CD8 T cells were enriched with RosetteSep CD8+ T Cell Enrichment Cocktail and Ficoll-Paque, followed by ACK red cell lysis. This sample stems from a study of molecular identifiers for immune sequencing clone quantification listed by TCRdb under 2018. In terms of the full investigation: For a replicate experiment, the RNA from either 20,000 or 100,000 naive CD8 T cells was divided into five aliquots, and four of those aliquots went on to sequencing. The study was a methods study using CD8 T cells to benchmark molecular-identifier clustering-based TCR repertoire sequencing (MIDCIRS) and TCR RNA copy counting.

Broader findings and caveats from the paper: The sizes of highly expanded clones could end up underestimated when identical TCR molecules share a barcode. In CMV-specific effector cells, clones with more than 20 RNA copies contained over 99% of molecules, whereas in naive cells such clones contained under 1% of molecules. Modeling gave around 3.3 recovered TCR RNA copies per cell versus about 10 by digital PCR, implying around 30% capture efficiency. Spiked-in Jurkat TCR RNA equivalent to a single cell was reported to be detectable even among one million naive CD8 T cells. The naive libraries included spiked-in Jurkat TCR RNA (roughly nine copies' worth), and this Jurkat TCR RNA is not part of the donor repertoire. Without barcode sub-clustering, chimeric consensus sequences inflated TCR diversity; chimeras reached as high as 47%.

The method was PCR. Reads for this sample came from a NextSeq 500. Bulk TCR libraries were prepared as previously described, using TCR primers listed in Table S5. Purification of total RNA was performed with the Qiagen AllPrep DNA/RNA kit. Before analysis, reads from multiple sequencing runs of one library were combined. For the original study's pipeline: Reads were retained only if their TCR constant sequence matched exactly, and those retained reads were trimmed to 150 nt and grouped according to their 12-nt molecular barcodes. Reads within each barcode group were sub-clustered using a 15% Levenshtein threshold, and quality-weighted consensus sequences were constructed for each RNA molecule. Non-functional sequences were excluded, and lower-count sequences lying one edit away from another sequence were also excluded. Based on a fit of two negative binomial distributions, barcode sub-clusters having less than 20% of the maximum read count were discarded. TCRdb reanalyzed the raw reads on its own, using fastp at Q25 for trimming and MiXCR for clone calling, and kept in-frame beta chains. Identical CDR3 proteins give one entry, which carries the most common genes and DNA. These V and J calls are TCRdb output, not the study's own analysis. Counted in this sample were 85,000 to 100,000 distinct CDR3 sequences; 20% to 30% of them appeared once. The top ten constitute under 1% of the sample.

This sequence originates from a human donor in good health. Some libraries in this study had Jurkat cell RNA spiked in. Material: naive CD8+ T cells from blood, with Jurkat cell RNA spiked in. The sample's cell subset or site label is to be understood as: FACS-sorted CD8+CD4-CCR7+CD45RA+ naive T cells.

The DNA reads TGTGCCATCAGTGAGCCGACCCAGAACACTGACGCTTTCTTT. This sequence encodes CAISEPTQNTDAFF. The chain uses TRBV10-3 and TRBJ1-1, with an unclear D gene assignment. From a lookup of the germline V gene, CDR1 and CDR2 are ENHRY and SYGVKD. From the cysteine up to the phenylalanine, the CDR3 has a length of 14 residues. The read is trimmed to its CDR3 DNA, 42 bases read in frame from base 1.